Listed below are T cell receptor beta chains from one sample, sequenced in a study of T cell responses to AZD1222 COVID-19 vaccine. Libraries were prepared by immunoSEQ multiplex PCR; TCRdb keeps only in-frame clonotypes and omits some of them. The table lists about 180,000 clones, nearly 95% of them singletons. The specimen was peripheral blood, collected 28 days after the second AZD1222 dose. These receptors were collected from an adult who received the AZD1222 COVID-19 vaccine. The CDR3 runs from the conserved cysteine through the conserved F or W. The D gene is left open where the match is weak.

d_call: .; v_call: TRBV18; j_call: TRBJ1-5; cdr3_aa: CASSPSEGTGNQPQHF
d_call: .; v_call: TRBV7-9; j_call: TRBJ1-1; cdr3_aa: CASTGSRNTEAFF
d_call: .; v_call: TRBV9; j_call: TRBJ1-4; cdr3_aa: CASSGGWGEKLFF
d_call: .; v_call: TRBV7-6; j_call: TRBJ2-7; cdr3_aa: CASSLASTFSYEQYF
d_call: TRBD2; v_call: TRBV6-5; j_call: TRBJ2-3; cdr3_aa: CASSYSGLSTDTQYF
d_call: .; v_call: TRBV6-4; j_call: TRBJ2-1; cdr3_aa: CASSSGGRPYNEQFF
d_call: .; v_call: TRBV7-3; j_call: TRBJ1-1; cdr3_aa: CASSLSGALNTEAFF
d_call: .; v_call: TRBV7-2; j_call: TRBJ1-3; cdr3_aa: CASSVQGAGNTIYF
d_call: .; v_call: TRBV11-2; j_call: TRBJ1-4; cdr3_aa: CASSLGTASNEKLFF
d_call: .; v_call: TRBV6-5; j_call: TRBJ2-3; cdr3_aa: CASSLAGYYTDTQYF
d_call: .; v_call: TRBV7-3; j_call: TRBJ1-5; cdr3_aa: CASSLTGNQPQHF
d_call: .; v_call: TRBV2; j_call: TRBJ2-7; cdr3_aa: CASSGLGSYEQYF
d_call: TRBD1; v_call: TRBV7-8; j_call: TRBJ2-1; cdr3_aa: CASSHPGQGSNEQFF
d_call: TRBD1; v_call: TRBV5-4; j_call: TRBJ2-2; cdr3_aa: CASSDSGTGTGELFF
d_call: .; v_call: TRBV30; j_call: TRBJ2-1; cdr3_aa: CAWSVSGDEQFF
d_call: .; v_call: TRBV6-6; j_call: TRBJ1-1; cdr3_aa: CASSSTDDTEAFF
d_call: .; v_call: TRBV19; j_call: TRBJ1-1; cdr3_aa: CASSPWTNPNTEAFF
d_call: .; v_call: TRBV9; j_call: TRBJ1-3; cdr3_aa: CASSVGGDRGNTIYF
d_call: TRBD2; v_call: TRBV11-3; j_call: TRBJ2-2; cdr3_aa: CASSAGLATGELFF
d_call: .; v_call: TRBV20-1; j_call: TRBJ1-2; cdr3_aa: CSARRGRGYTF
d_call: TRBD1; v_call: TRBV19; j_call: TRBJ1-2; cdr3_aa: CASTLRGPGQGGGYTF
d_call: TRBD2; v_call: TRBV5-1; j_call: TRBJ2-1; cdr3_aa: CASSLLGGRNEQFF
d_call: .; v_call: TRBV29-1; j_call: TRBJ1-1; cdr3_aa: CSALPRLANTEAFF
d_call: TRBD1; v_call: TRBV28; j_call: TRBJ1-1; cdr3_aa: CASSRTGAHTEAFF
d_call: .; v_call: TRBV2; j_call: TRBJ1-4; cdr3_aa: CASKQRVRLNEKLFF
d_call: .; v_call: TRBV29-1; j_call: TRBJ2-1; cdr3_aa: CSVDRYNEQFF
d_call: .; v_call: TRBV4-3; j_call: TRBJ2-1; cdr3_aa: CASSQDWVIGTPSYNEQFF
d_call: .; v_call: TRBV18; j_call: TRBJ2-1; cdr3_aa: CASSQGGNRYPSSYNEQFF
d_call: .; v_call: TRBV5-4; j_call: TRBJ2-1; cdr3_aa: CASSYGTNEQFF
d_call: .; v_call: TRBV12-2; j_call: TRBJ1-6; cdr3_aa: CASRLVYEGASLSYNSPLHF
d_call: TRBD1; v_call: TRBV7-2; j_call: TRBJ1-6; cdr3_aa: CASSSLTGGNSPLHF
d_call: .; v_call: TRBV14; j_call: TRBJ1-5; cdr3_aa: CASSPAQFQPQHF
d_call: .; v_call: TRBV7-9; j_call: TRBJ2-6; cdr3_aa: CASSPRTPPSSGANVLTF
d_call: TRBD1; v_call: TRBV7-2; j_call: TRBJ1-3; cdr3_aa: CASSLDRGLGNTIYF
d_call: TRBD1; v_call: TRBV6-5; j_call: TRBJ1-2; cdr3_aa: CASMMDRGHGYTF
d_call: .; v_call: TRBV5-1; j_call: TRBJ2-3; cdr3_aa: CASSFGLITDTQYF
d_call: .; v_call: TRBV5-8; j_call: TRBJ2-7; cdr3_aa: CASSLGQGDEQYF
d_call: .; v_call: TRBV9; j_call: TRBJ2-3; cdr3_aa: CASSPGLHPDTQYF
d_call: .; v_call: TRBV3-1/TRBV3-2; j_call: TRBJ1-3; cdr3_aa: CASSQERNTGNTIYF
d_call: .; v_call: TRBV19; j_call: TRBJ1-5; cdr3_aa: CASTQGTATIVWQPQHF
d_call: .; v_call: TRBV7-8; j_call: TRBJ2-2; cdr3_aa: CASSLRRSNTGELFF
d_call: .; v_call: TRBV2; j_call: TRBJ2-7; cdr3_aa: CASSPDRPGEQYF
d_call: .; v_call: TRBV19; j_call: TRBJ2-7; cdr3_aa: CASSQDVVYEQYF
d_call: TRBD1; v_call: TRBV4-3; j_call: TRBJ2-5; cdr3_aa: CASSQNTPTGGQETQYF
d_call: .; v_call: TRBV6-2/TRBV6-3; j_call: TRBJ1-6; cdr3_aa: CASSYGQGDSPLHF